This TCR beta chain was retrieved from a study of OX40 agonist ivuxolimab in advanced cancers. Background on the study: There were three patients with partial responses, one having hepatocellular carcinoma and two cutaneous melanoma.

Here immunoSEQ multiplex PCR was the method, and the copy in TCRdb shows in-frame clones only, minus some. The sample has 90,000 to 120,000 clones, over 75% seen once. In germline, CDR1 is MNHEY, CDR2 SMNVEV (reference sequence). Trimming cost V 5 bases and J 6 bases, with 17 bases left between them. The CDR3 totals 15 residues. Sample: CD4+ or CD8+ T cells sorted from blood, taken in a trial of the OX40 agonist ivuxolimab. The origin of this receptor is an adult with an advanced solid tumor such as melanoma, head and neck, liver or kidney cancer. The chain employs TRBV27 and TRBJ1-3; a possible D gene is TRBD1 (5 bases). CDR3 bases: TGTGCCAGCAGTCCTGTGCGGACACAGGCAAACACCATATATTTT. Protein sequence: CASSPVRTQANTIYF.